The rows below give T cell receptor beta chains drawn from one sample of a study of T cells after yellow fever vaccination. TCRdb re-analysed the 5' RACE reads in MiXCR, keeping a single row per CDR3 protein. The table includes about 200,000 distinct CDR3 sequences, under 3.5% detected once. The specimen comprised CD4+ T cells sorted from PBMCs, sampled 10 days after the yellow fever booster vaccination. These receptors all stem from a man between 18 and 29 years old who received the YFV17D yellow fever vaccine. The CDR3 runs from the conserved cysteine through the conserved F or W. A D gene is named only where the DNA matches it firmly.

d_call,v_call,j_call,cdr3_aa
TRBD1,TRBV19,TRBJ2-3,CASSIAGTGDTQYF
TRBD1,TRBV4-1,TRBJ1-5,CASSNPPGQGDQPQHF
TRBD1,TRBV20-1,TRBJ1-4,CSAISHRGYEKLFF
TRBD2,TRBV7-2,TRBJ2-5,CASSLLGGEIETQYF
TRBD2,TRBV6-5,TRBJ2-3,CASSYKAGGGTDTQYF
-,TRBV12-3/TRBV12-4,TRBJ1-3,CASSLEFIVSGNTIYF
TRBD1,TRBV18,TRBJ2-5,CASSPWTGLKETQYF
TRBD1,TRBV6-6,TRBJ1-5,CASSPTGDSNQPQHF
-,TRBV7-9,TRBJ1-1,CASSFLEAFF
-,TRBV20-1,TRBJ1-4,CSARTSLGEKLFF
-,TRBV19,TRBJ1-2,CASSIGLGHLDGNYGYTF
-,TRBV7-2,TRBJ2-2,CASSLETWGTGELFF
-,TRBV14,TRBJ1-1,CASSQDRETEAFF
-,TRBV12-3/TRBV12-4,TRBJ2-1,CASSLFWADSSYNEQFF
-,TRBV5-1,TRBJ1-1,CASSLGTTGGSAFF
-,TRBV6-2/TRBV6-3,TRBJ1-5,CASSYGAPNQPQHF
TRBD1,TRBV7-6,TRBJ2-5,CASSSPEKTGGETQYF
TRBD2,TRBV6-5,TRBJ2-1,CASRESGGAYNEQFF
TRBD1,TRBV5-4,TRBJ2-3,CASSPRQGPTDTQYF
TRBD1,TRBV7-2,TRBJ1-5,CASSLAVSTGGRQPQHF
-,TRBV27,TRBJ2-7,CASSSLIRRGSYEQYF
-,TRBV5-5,TRBJ1-1,CASTHGPHTEAFF
-,TRBV7-9,TRBJ1-2,CASSFRQFEGYTF
-,TRBV11-2,TRBJ1-5,CASSLDLTSNQPQHF
TRBD1,TRBV7-2,TRBJ2-5,CASSFVGQGLGETQYF
-,TRBV9,TRBJ1-1,CASSPSGTSRTEAFF
-,TRBV24-1,TRBJ2-1,CATSDLQVLEQFF
TRBD1,TRBV28,TRBJ2-5,CASSPGDREETQYF